A single sample is the source of the 28 T cell receptor beta chains below, sequenced in a study of sequential checkpoint blockade in melanoma. Generated by immunoSEQ multiplex PCR, the TCRdb table keeps only in-frame clones and is missing some. The sample shows almost 20,000 clones, 82% of them seen only once. Stated treatment: randomized to nivolumab then ipilimumab (arm A) or the reverse (arm B). Specimen: CD8+ T cells sorted from blood (inferred from file names), collected from a patient given nivolumab and ipilimumab in sequence. These receptors came from a human donor with melanoma.

For this clone: The conserved phenylalanine or tryptophan is not found at the CDR3 terminus, so this likely reflects a read error. This rearrangement joins TRBV7-9 to TRBJ2-7; no clear D. CDR3 length: 14 amino acids. The ends were cut back, 1 base at V and 2 bases at J, with 9 bases in the middle. Germline CDR1 reads SEHNR; CDR2 reads FQNEAQ (reference sequence). CDR3 amino acids: CASSLVNRPYEQYL. For the CDR3, the DNA is TGTGCCAGCAGCTTAGTGAACAGACCCTACGAGCAGTACCTC.

This clone has only a few counts. The chain is built from TRBV6-4 and TRBJ2-3, with TRBD2 matching 7 bases. This CDR3 is 14 amino acids long. Germline values: CDR1 MRHNA, CDR2 SNTAGT. The V gene end was trimmed by 4 bases and the J gene end by 1 base; junction bases not matched to a gene: 2. The DNA for the CDR3 is TGTGCCAGCAGTGTTGCGGGGGGCACAGATACGCAGTATTTT. Translating gives CASSVAGGTDTQYF.

This clone has only one observation. The junction departs from germline at one end; a sequencing error may be responsible. The chain links TRBV9 to TRBJ2-1; D is undetermined. Germline values: CDR1 SGDLS, CDR2 YYNGEE. The CDR3 extends over 15 amino acids. CDR3 sequence reads: CASSVDLESYSEQFF. CDR3 sequence (DNA): TGTGCCAGCAGCGTAGATTTAGAGTCTTACAGTGAGCAGTTCTTC.

The rearrangement uses TRBV18 and TRBJ2-5, with 9 nucleotides matching TRBD1. Judging by the DNA end, TRBJ2-7 fits better; the J call may be wrong. The V gene's germline CDR1 is KGHSH and CDR2 LQKENI. The CDR3 is made up of 15 amino acids. CDR3 sequence (DNA): TGTGCCAGCTCTCCTGACAGGGGGGGTTCCTACGAGCAGTACTTC. It codes for CASSPDRGGSYEQYF.

The chain carries TRBV4-1 and TRBJ2-3; 10 bases are shared with TRBD2. The germline CDR1 and CDR2 sequences are MGHRA and YSYEKL. The V and J ends lost 1 base and 4 bases, in that order; junction bases with no gene match: 8. The CDR3 is 17 amino acids. CDR3 loop: CASSQVESSGGPDTQYF. CDR3 DNA sequence: TGCGCCAGCAGCCAAGTTGAGTCTAGCGGGGGACCAGATACGCAGTATTTT.

The chain is built from TRBV18 and TRBJ2-2; D remains unclear. Germline V gene sequence: CDR1 KGHSH, CDR2 LQKENI. The CDR3 totals 13 residues. Trimming cost V 3 bases and J 4 bases, with 6 bases left between them. CDR3 loop: CASSPTPTGELFF. Here the CDR3 DNA reads TGTGCCAGCTCACCGACACCCACCGGGGAGCTGTTTTTT.

The chain recombines TRBV5-1 with TRBJ2-2, with 9 bases lining up with TRBD1. Germline V gives CDR1 SGHRS, CDR2 YFSETQ. CDR3 size: 16 residues. J gave up 4 bases and V 0 bases, and 4 bases lay outside the gene matches. The CDR3 is CASSLVPTGGTGELFF. DNA for the CDR3: TGCGCCAGCAGCTTGGTCCCGACAGGGGGCACCGGGGAGCTGTTTTTT.

The chain employs TRBV7-8 and TRBJ1-5; 11 positions agree with TRBD1. Germline V gives CDR1 SGHVS, CDR2 FQNEAQ. V trimming: 2 bases; J trimming: 4 bases; junction bases outside the gene matches: 7. CDR3 length: 17 residues. The CDR3 bases are TGTGCCAGCAGCTTAATCGGGACAGGGGGGTCGAATCAGCCCCAGCATTTT. This gives the protein CASSLIGTGGSNQPQHF.

The gene calls are TRBV19 and TRBJ1-3; no clear D. V shed 8 bases and J shed 4 bases, with 3 bases lying between them. The germline gives CDR1 LNHDA, CDR2 SQIVND (reference sequence). This CDR3 comprises 10 residues. CDR3 DNA sequence: TGTGCCAGTGCGGGAAACACCATATATTTT. Its protein product is CASAGNTIYF.

The rearrangement uses TRBV5-1 and TRBJ2-2; TRBD1 is a possible D gene (5 bases). Trimming took off 2 bases at V and 0 bases at J, with 8 bases between the two ends. This CDR3 region has 15 residues. From germline, CDR1 is SGHRS and CDR2 YFSETQ. The chain's CDR3 is CASSLTGSNTGELFF. CDR3 sequence (DNA): TGCGCCAGCAGCTTAACAGGCTCGAACACCGGGGAGCTGTTTTTT.

The chain joins TRBV6-5 to TRBJ1-3; D unclear. The germline V and J ends were trimmed by 3 bases and 3 bases, with 6 bases remaining between them. This CDR3 has 13 amino acids. Germline loops: CDR1 MNHEY, CDR2 SVGAGI. Here the CDR3 DNA reads TGTGCCAGCAGTTATAACTATGGAAACACCATATATTTT. Encoded protein: CASSYNYGNTIYF.

The V gene is TRBV4-3, the J gene TRBJ1-1; D remains ambiguous. The CDR3 length is 13 residues. The V gene's germline CDR1 is LGHNA and CDR2 YSLEER. V lost 0 bases and J lost 4, with 6 bases in between. The CDR3 sequence: CASSQEAGTEAFF. In DNA form, the CDR3 reads TGCGCCAGCAGCCAAGAAGCGGGCACTGAAGCTTTCTTT.

The chain links TRBV27 to TRBJ1-4; perhaps TRBD1 as D (5 bases). There are 14 residues in the CDR3. Germline CDR1 MNHEY, CDR2 SMNVEV (reference sequence). V lost 8 bases, J lost 0 bases, and 10 bases lay in between. The CDR3 spells CASHGGTTNEKLFF. CDR3 in DNA: TGTGCCAGCCACGGGGGGACAACTAATGAAAAACTGTTTTTT.

The chain carries TRBV11-2 and TRBJ1-2; 7 positions match TRBD1. CDR1 is SGHAT and CDR2 is FQNNGV in the germline V gene. The CDR3 totals 13 residues. J lost 5 bases, V lost 5 bases, and 5 bases had no gene match. The CDR3 reads CASSTGTVYGYTF. The CDR3 bases are TGTGCCAGCAGCACCGGGACAGTATATGGCTACACCTTC.

In this sample, this clone turned up once. In DNA, the CDR3 is TGTGCCACCCACACAGGACGCCCGATGGGCTCTGGGGCCAACGTCCTGACTTTC. Its protein product is CATHTGRPMGSGANVLTF. The chain recombines TRBV10-3 with TRBJ2-6, with D possibly being TRBD1 (5 bases). The CDR3 spans 18 residues. Germline CDR1 ENHRY, CDR2 SYGVKD. Trimming left V 10 bases short and J 0 bases short, with 22 bases between.

Concerning this clone itself: Other DNA sequences in the same sample also yield this CDR3. The V gene is TRBV28, the J gene TRBJ2-5, with D perhaps matching TRBD1 (5 bases). The end of the DNA fits TRBJ2-7 better, so the J call may be wrong. CDR3 length: 12 residues. Germline assignment: CDR1 MDHEN and CDR2 SYDVKM. The CDR3 coding sequence is TGTGCCAGCAGTCCCAGGGACTACGAGCAGTACTTC. This codes for CASSPRDYEQYF.

In DNA, the CDR3 is TGTGCCAGCAGCGTGGGACAGGGGGCGGGAAACACCATATATTTT. It codes for CASSVGQGAGNTIYF. V usage is TRBV28 and J usage is TRBJ1-3; 12 bases line up with TRBD1. CDR1 is MDHEN and CDR2 is SYDVKM in the germline V gene. V gave up 6 bases and J gave up 4 bases; unmatched junction bases: 4. There are 15 residues in the CDR3. The whole variable domain, filled in from reference TRBV28 and TRBJ1-3, reads DVKVTQSSRYLVKRTGEKVFLECVQDMDHENMFWYRQDPGLGLRLIYFSYDVKMKEKGDIPEGYSVSREKKERFSLILESASTNQTSMYLCASSVGQGAGNTIYFGEGSWLTVV.

This sequence joins TRBV2 and TRBJ2-3, with TRBD2 identical over 8 bases. CDR1 SNHLY and CDR2 FYNNEI come from the germline V gene. V was pared by 4 bases and J by 2 bases, with 5 bases of the junction left unmatched. This CDR3 spans 15 amino acids. CDR3 nucleotides: TGTGCCAGCAGTGGGATAGCGGGAAACACAGATACGCAGTATTTT. This encodes CASSGIAGNTDTQYF.

V usage is TRBV9 and J usage is TRBJ2-5, with 11 bases identical to TRBD1. V dropped 3 bases and J dropped 4; count of bases not matched to a gene: 5. The CDR3 contains 15 residues. Germline lookup yields CDR1 SGDLS and CDR2 YYNGEE. Written as DNA, the CDR3 is TGTGCCAGCAGCGCGGACAGGGGGCGCCTAGAGACCCAGTACTTC. Protein sequence: CASSADRGRLETQYF.

This clone was recorded a few times. The chain joins TRBV21-1 to TRBJ2-7; the D call of TRBD2 is as the table states it, not checked on the DNA. TRBV21-1 is a recognized pseudogene. The CDR3 length is 14 residues. This CDR3 reads CASSRLAPTLEQYF. The CDR3 bases are TGTGCCAGCAGCAGACTAGCACCCACTTTGGAGCAGTACTTC.

The chain employs TRBV27 and TRBJ2-7, with 7 bases identical to TRBD1. The V segment lost 2 bases and the J segment 1 base; nucleotides outside the gene matches: 5. The CDR3 runs to 15 residues. Germline lookup yields CDR1 MNHEY and CDR2 SMNVEV (reference sequence). CDR3 coding DNA: TGTGCCAGCAGTTTAGGGGGCAGGGGGTCCTACGAGCAGTACTTC. This encodes CASSLGGRGSYEQYF.

This chain uses TRBV6-6 with TRBJ2-7; possible D gene TRBD1, 5 bases. The CDR3 loop spans 15 amino acids. Trimming left V 3 bases short and J 3 bases short, with 15 bases between. Germline V gives CDR1 MNHNY, CDR2 SVGAGI (reference sequence). CDR3 nucleotides: TGTGCCAGCAGTTATTCGGCAGGGTGGGTCTACGAGCAGTACTTC. Its translation is CASSYSAGWVYEQYF.

This rearrangement joins TRBV9 to TRBJ2-5; 10 bases map to TRBD2. There are 16 residues in the CDR3. Germline CDR1 is SGDLS and CDR2 is YYNGEE. V dropped 0 bases and J dropped 4; count of bases not matched to a gene: 6. The CDR3 coding sequence is TGTGCCAGCAGCGTAGGGCTAGCGGGGGTTTTAGAGACCCAGTACTTC. This translates into CASSVGLAGVLETQYF.

Details on this clone: The same CDR3 is also encoded by other DNA sequences in this sample. The V and J genes are TRBV28 and TRBJ2-7, with D hard to call. CDR1 and CDR2 (germline): MDHEN, SYDVKM. Trimming cost V 6 bases and J 4 bases, with 16 bases left between them. The CDR3 sequence is 14 residues long. This CDR3 reads CASRDNKVLYEQYF. In DNA, the CDR3 is TGTGCCAGCAGAGACAATAAGGTCCTTTACGAGCAGTACTTC.

The genes are TRBV9 and TRBJ1-6; unclear D gene. The CDR3 is 15 amino acids. Germline-derived CDR1 and CDR2 are SGDLS and YYNGEE. V was pared by 0 bases and J by 10 bases, with 14 bases between. CDR3 nucleotides: TGTGCCAGCAGCGTAGGGTCTACCGGAGCCTCACCCCTCCACTTT. This encodes CASSVGSTGASPLHF. The full variable domain, its missing parts supplied by reference TRBV9 and TRBJ1-6, is DSGVTQTPKHLITATGQRVTLRCSPRSGDLSVYWYQQSLDQGLQFLIQYYNGEERAKGNILERFSAQQFPDLHSELNLSSLELGDSALYFCASSVGSTGASPLHFGNGTRLTVT.

The chain carries TRBV10-2 and TRBJ1-6, with D tentatively TRBD1 (6 bases). Trimming took 2 bases from V and 5 from J, leaving 10 bases between them. Germline lookup yields CDR1 WSHSY and CDR2 SAAADI. The CDR3 loop spans 15 amino acids. The CDR3 DNA sequence: TGCGCCAGCAGTGAGATGACAGGAAATAATTCACCCCTCCACTTT. Its protein product is CASSEMTGNNSPLHF.

CDR3 sequence: CASSLHTDRGNTEAFF. CDR3 nucleotides: TGCGCCAGCAGCTTACATACTGACAGGGGAAACACTGAAGCTTTCTTT. The V gene is TRBV5-1, the J gene TRBJ1-1, with 8 bases aligning to TRBD1. The CDR3 sequence is 16 residues long. Germline lookup yields CDR1 SGHRS and CDR2 YFSETQ. The V gene end was trimmed by 2 bases and the J gene end by 2 bases; junction bases not matched to a gene: 8.

The chain recombines TRBV19 with TRBJ2-1; D may be TRBD1 (6 bases). The CDR3 loop spans 13 amino acids. With 6 bases removed from V and 6 bases from J, the gap between germline ends came to 12 bases. Looked up from germline, CDR1 is LNHDA and CDR2 is SQIVND (reference sequence). This CDR3 is CASSSGTPNEQFF. DNA of the CDR3: TGTGCCAGTAGCTCCGGGACACCCAATGAGCAGTTCTTC. Based on the CDR3 plus reference TRBV19 and TRBJ2-1, the full variable domain is DGGITQSPKYLFRKEGQNVTLSCEQNLNHDAMYWYRQDPGQGLRLIYYSQIVNDFQKGDIAEGYSVSREKKESFPLTVTSAQKNPTAFYLCASSSGTPNEQFFGPGTRLTVL.